Listed below are T cell receptor beta chains from one sample, sequenced in a study of early T cells in non-severe SARS-CoV-2 infection. TCRdb fed the 5' RACE reads into MiXCR, producing one record per CDR3 protein. The data show more than 20,000 distinct CDR3 sequences, 4.5% to 7% seen once. The sequenced sample consisted of whole blood. The receptors stem from an adult who was a healthcare worker with PCR-confirmed SARS-CoV-2 infection or an uninfected control (not recorded which). The CDR3 runs from the conserved cysteine through the conserved F or W. A D gene is named only where the DNA matches it firmly. Clone size is shown for a subset of rows, as once, few, many or a class of expanded clone.

CDR3nt,CDR3aa,j_gene,v_gene,d_gene,abundance
TGTGCCAGCAGTCGCCCGCCGGGCGCTCTTCCCAATGAGCAGTTCTTC,CASSRPPGALPNEQFF,TRBJ2-1,TRBV6-6,-,many
TGTGCCAGCAGCAAATTTGGAGGCGAGAATACCGGGGAGCTGTTTTTT,CASSKFGGENTGELFF,TRBJ2-2,TRBV21-1,-,many
TGCAGTGCAACAGGGGGTGCGGGCACAGATACGCAGTATTTT,CSATGGAGTDTQYF,TRBJ2-3,TRBV20-1,TRBD1,-
TGTGCCAGCAGTTACCAGAGCTCCTACGAGCAGTACTTC,CASSYQSSYEQYF,TRBJ2-7,TRBV6-2/TRBV6-3,-,many
TGTGCCAGCAAGAGCTGGGAAAATAGCAATCAGCCCCAGCATTTT,CASKSWENSNQPQHF,TRBJ1-5,TRBV2,-,-
TGCGCCAGCAGCCGCGGTCGTGCGGGGGCAAACAATGAGCAGTTCTTC,CASSRGRAGANNEQFF,TRBJ2-1,TRBV4-1,-,many
TGCGCCAGCAGCTTGGGGAGGGCCTTAGAATTATACAATGAGCAGTTCTTC,CASSLGRALELYNEQFF,TRBJ2-1,TRBV5-1,-,many
TGCGCCAGCAGCCAACGCGAGGGGACAGTAGTGGATACGCAGTATTTT,CASSQREGTVVDTQYF,TRBJ2-3,TRBV4-3,TRBD1,few
TGTGCCAGCAGCTTGTTAGGACTAGCGGCGACGAGGGCCAACGTCCTGACTTTC,CASSLLGLAATRANVLTF,TRBJ2-6,TRBV5-6,TRBD2,many
TGTGCCAGCCGTGAGGGACAGGCGTTCACAGATACGCAGTATTTT,CASREGQAFTDTQYF,TRBJ2-3,TRBV2,TRBD1,many
TGTGCCATCAGTGAGTCGGGGGATCAGCCCCAGCATTTT,CAISESGDQPQHF,TRBJ1-5,TRBV10-3,-,many
TGTGCCAGCAGCGCCGACAGAAAACGTAATGAAAAACTGTTTTTT,CASSADRKRNEKLFF,TRBJ1-4,TRBV11-2,-,-
TGTGCCAGCAGCCGCGGGTCGCGGACAGGAAACACCATATATTTT,CASSRGSRTGNTIYF,TRBJ1-3,TRBV5-5,-,medium-sized
TGCAGTGCTAGAGCAGGACTAGCGGGGGCCTCTACCTACAATGAGCAGTTCTTC,CSARAGLAGASTYNEQFF,TRBJ2-1,TRBV20-1,TRBD2,many
TGTGCCAGCAGCCAGGGTCGCACGAACACCGGGGAGCTGTTTTTT,CASSQGRTNTGELFF,TRBJ2-2,TRBV3-1,-,many
TGTGCCAGCAGTCCAGACAGGGGGCCCTACAATGAGCAGTTCTTC,CASSPDRGPYNEQFF,TRBJ2-1,TRBV12-3/TRBV12-4,TRBD1,many
TGTGCCAGCAGCTTCAGGGCGCAGAATTCACCCCTCCACTTT,CASSFRAQNSPLHF,TRBJ1-6,TRBV13,-,many
TGTGCCAGCAGTTTGGAGCGGGGCACAGATACGCAGTATTTT,CASSLERGTDTQYF,TRBJ2-3,TRBV28,-,few
TGTGCCAGCAGTTGGGAAGGGCAGAGCACTGAAGCTTTCTTT,CASSWEGQSTEAFF,TRBJ1-1,TRBV12-3/TRBV12-4,-,few
TGTGCCAGCATCCTAGACACTTCAGCCAAAAACATTCAGTACTTC,CASILDTSAKNIQYF,TRBJ2-4,TRBV7-2,-,many
TGTGCCAGCAGCGTAGGGGGAACTAACTATGGCTACACCTTC,CASSVGGTNYGYTF,TRBJ1-2,TRBV9,-,many
TGTGCCAGCAGCTTAGATACAGGGGGCGCGCAGACCCAGTACTTC,CASSLDTGGAQTQYF,TRBJ2-5,TRBV11-2,TRBD1,many
TGCGCCAGCAGCTTGTTGGGGGGATCGAACACCGGGGAGCTGTTTTTT,CASSLLGGSNTGELFF,TRBJ2-2,TRBV5-1,-,many
TGCGCCAGCAGCCCGGGGACAGGGATCATGAACACCGGGGAGCTGTTTTTT,CASSPGTGIMNTGELFF,TRBJ2-2,TRBV5-1,TRBD1,many
TGTGCCAGCACGCTGAGATCTGGGGCCAACGTCCTGACTTTC,CASTLRSGANVLTF,TRBJ2-6,TRBV28,-,many
TGTGCCAGCAGTTTCCCGGGACAGCGCACAGATACGCAGTATTTT,CASSFPGQRTDTQYF,TRBJ2-3,TRBV6-2/TRBV6-3,TRBD1,-
TGTGCCAGCAGCTCACCGGGACAGGGGCCTGAAGCTTTCTTT,CASSSPGQGPEAFF,TRBJ1-1,TRBV7-9,TRBD1,many
TGTGCCAGCAGTTTAGAGGGGCAGCCCCAGCATTTT,CASSLEGQPQHF,TRBJ1-5,TRBV12-3/TRBV12-4,-,-
TGTGCCAGCAGCTTAATAGGGTTTGGGGCCCGGTCCGGCTACGAGCAGTACTTC,CASSLIGFGARSGYEQYF,TRBJ2-7,TRBV11-2,-,-
TGCGCCAGCAGCTCGGGACGGACTCAAGAGACCCAGTACTTC,CASSSGRTQETQYF,TRBJ2-5,TRBV5-1,-,few
TGTGCCAGCAGTGAGCAGACTAGCACAGATACGCAGTATTTT,CASSEQTSTDTQYF,TRBJ2-3,TRBV6-1,-,few
TGTGCCAGCAAAGGGACTGGGGCCAACGTCCTGACTTTC,CASKGTGANVLTF,TRBJ2-6,TRBV25-1,-,few
TGTGCCAGCAGTGCAGGGCTGGGAAGCACAGATACGCAGTATTTT,CASSAGLGSTDTQYF,TRBJ2-3,TRBV2,-,many
TGTGCCAGCAACCGCCTGCCCTATGGCTACACCTTC,CASNRLPYGYTF,TRBJ1-2,TRBV6-1,-,many
TGTGCCAGCAGTTACACGAGGGACAGTTACGAGCAGTACTTC,CASSYTRDSYEQYF,TRBJ2-7,TRBV6-5,TRBD1,few
TGTGCCAGCAGGTTAGAGAGGGGGACTGAAGCTTTCTTT,CASRLERGTEAFF,TRBJ1-1,TRBV7-2,-,many
TGTGCCAGCTCACCACAAGTCCAATCATCTGGAAACACCATATATTTT,CASSPQVQSSGNTIYF,TRBJ1-3,TRBV18,-,medium-sized
TGTGCCAGCAGTACCCCCGGGACAGGGCTTGTTAGTACCCAGTACTTC,CASSTPGTGLVSTQYF,TRBJ2-5,TRBV2,TRBD1,many
TGTGCCAGCAGCCGATTCATCGGGGCAACCAGCTCCTACGAGCAGTACTTC,CASSRFIGATSSYEQYF,TRBJ2-7,TRBV4-2,-,-
TGTGCCAGCTCACCACCTATCAGAGAGGGATTAAAGAATGAGCAGTTCTTC,CASSPPIREGLKNEQFF,TRBJ2-1,TRBV18,-,few
TGCGCCAGCCACACCGGTCTAGCGGGGGTAAACAATGAGCAGTTCTTC,CASHTGLAGVNNEQFF,TRBJ2-1,TRBV5-1,TRBD2,many
TGTGCCAGCAGTCCCTCCTTCGGGGGTCTAGCATTTAGCTACGAGCAGTACTTC,CASSPSFGGLAFSYEQYF,TRBJ2-7,TRBV28,-,medium-sized
TGTGCCAGCAGCTTAAGGCCCACAGGGGGCTCGAATTCACCCCTCCACTTT,CASSLRPTGGSNSPLHF,TRBJ1-6,TRBV7-2,TRBD1,few
TGTGCCAGCAGCTTAACAGCAAACTATGGCTACACCTTC,CASSLTANYGYTF,TRBJ1-2,TRBV7-9,-,medium-sized
TGTGCCAGCAGTCCGACTGTGGGTGGCTACACCTTC,CASSPTVGGYTF,TRBJ1-2,TRBV12-3/TRBV12-4,-,few
TGTGCCAGCTCAGAGAGACAGGGATTCTACGAGCAGTACTTC,CASSERQGFYEQYF,TRBJ2-7,TRBV18,TRBD1,many